The next 28 T cell receptor beta chains were all read from a single sample in a study of cytomegalovirus exposure and HLA in healthy donors. Both 60 Vbeta primers and 13 Jbeta primers went into the PCR. Assay used: immunoSEQ multiplex PCR; TCRdb lists only in-frame clones, some missing. The table has over 150,000 clones, 60% to 85% seen once; the top ten hold under 4.5%. The sequenced material came from PBMCs. Receptor source: a woman in her thirties or forties in good health and CMV-seronegative.

The gene calls are TRBV5-6 and TRBJ2-5, with TRBD1 matching 8 bases. The CDR3 is 15 residues long. In germline, CDR1 is SGHDT, CDR2 YYEEEE. V shed 6 bases and J 5 bases; nucleotides not matched to a gene: 12. The CDR3 reads CASTSPSQGDETQYF. The CDR3 DNA is TGTGCCAGCACCTCCCCCTCACAGGGGGATGAGACCCAGTACTTC.

This rearrangement joins TRBV28 to TRBJ2-6; 7 bases match TRBD2. The CDR3 loop spans 16 amino acids. Germline V gene data show CDR1 as MDHEN and CDR2 as SYDVKM. V was clipped by 3 bases and J by 0 bases; unmatched bases: 2. The CDR3 coding sequence is TGTGCCAGCAGTTTTGGGGGGGTCTCTGGGGCCAACGTCCTGACTTTC. It codes for CASSFGGVSGANVLTF.

The chain uses TRBV6-5 and TRBJ1-4; weak D call: TRBD1 (5 bases). In germline, CDR1 is MNHEY, CDR2 SVGAGI. The CDR3 length is 14 residues. Trimming shortened V by 6 bases and J by 3 bases, and 11 bases separated the two germline ends. As DNA, the CDR3 is TGTGCCAGCAGGCAGGGAGGTCCTAATGAAAAACTGTTTTTT. It translates to CASRQGGPNEKLFF.

The rearrangement links TRBV5-8 to TRBJ1-1; 8 positions agree with TRBD1. CDR3 length: 14 residues. Trimming took 4 bases from V and 4 from J; bases not matched to a gene: 6. Germline CDR1 and CDR2: SGHTS and YDEGEE. The CDR3, as DNA: TGTGCCAGCAGCCCATCGACAGGGGTCACTGAAGCTTTCTTT. Translation gives CASSPSTGVTEAFF.

The J gene is TRBJ1-5, the V gene TRBV7-9; no clear D. The CDR3 runs 17 residues. Germline CDR1 is SEHNR and CDR2 is FQNEAQ (reference sequence). The V gene lost 2 bases and the J gene lost 5 bases, with 19 bases spanning the gap. The CDR3 DNA reads as TGTGCCAGCAGCTTAAATGTGGGCGCCGTGAAGGATCAGCCCCAGCATTTT. It encodes CASSLNVGAVKDQPQHF.

V gene TRBV2 combines with J gene TRBJ2-2; maybe TRBD1 (6 bases). Germline V gene lookup returns CDR1 SNHLY and CDR2 FYNNEI. The CDR3 consists of 16 residues. Trimming cost V 9 bases and J 1 base, with 18 bases left between them. The CDR3 region has the DNA TGTGCCAGTGCCATCAGTACAGGGATGAACACCGGGGAGCTGTTTTTT. It is translated as CASAISTGMNTGELFF.

This CDR3 reads CASSLGQGPSSTDTQYF. CDR3 coding DNA: TGTGCCAGCAGCTTAGGACAGGGCCCATCTAGCACAGATACGCAGTATTTT. The genes are TRBV5-4 and TRBJ2-3; 8 bases align to TRBD1. The CDR3 runs to 17 residues. Germline V gene lookup returns CDR1 SGHNT and CDR2 YYREEE (reference sequence). J lost 0 bases, V lost 2 bases, and 8 bases had no gene match.

The chain combines TRBV5-1 with TRBJ1-1; D gene unclear. V was cut by 2 bases and J by 0 bases, with 8 bases left in between. Germline-derived CDR1 and CDR2 are SGHRS and YFSETQ. This CDR3 is built from 14 residues. The CDR3 bases are TGCGCCAGCAGCTTAGAGAGAATGAACACTGAAGCTTTCTTT. Translated: CASSLERMNTEAFF.

Comment on this clone: The CDR3 ends on some other residue instead of the conserved phenylalanine or tryptophan, so this is likely a read error. The chain recombines TRBV29-1 with TRBJ2-6; 7 bases fit TRBD1. The CDR3 is 15 amino acids. J was trimmed by 0 bases and V by 3 bases; bases with no gene match: 2. CDR1 and CDR2 from the germline V gene are SQVTM and ANQGSEA. The CDR3 region has the DNA TGCAGCGTTGACCGGGACAGCTCTGGGGCCAACGTCCTGACTGTC. Translated, it gives CSVDRDSSGANVLTV.

The gene calls are TRBV6-1 and TRBJ2-2; 8 bases agree with TRBD1. V gave up 6 bases and J gave up 5 bases; unmatched junction bases: 8. Germline assignment: CDR1 MNHNS and CDR2 SASEGT. CDR3 length equals 15 residues. CDR3 sequence (DNA): TGTGCCAGCAGCCGACAGGGGTTGGGGACCGGGGAGCTGTTTTTT. Translation gives CASSRQGLGTGELFF.

The rearrangement uses TRBV5-1 and TRBJ2-5, with 9 positions matching TRBD2. With V trimmed by 0 bases and J by 1 base, 7 bases remained unmatched. Germline V gives CDR1 SGHRS, CDR2 YFSETQ. The CDR3 contains 17 residues. Here the CDR3 reads CASSLAGTSKTQETQYF. CDR3 nucleotide sequence: TGCGCCAGCAGCTTGGCCGGGACTAGCAAAACCCAAGAGACCCAGTACTTC. Full variable domain (remainder filled in from reference TRBV5-1 and TRBJ2-5): KAGVTQTPRYLIKTRGQQVTLSCSPISGHRSVSWYQQTPGQGLQFLFEYFSETQRNKGNFPGRFSGRQFSNSRSEMNVSTLELGDSALYLCASSLAGTSKTQETQYFGPGTRLLVL.

V and J are TRBV4-1 and TRBJ1-2; a possible D gene is TRBD1 (6 bases). With 1 base removed from V and 4 bases from J, the gap between germline ends came to 16 bases. The germline V gene has CDR1 MGHRA and CDR2 YSYEKL. The CDR3 spans 16 residues. This CDR3 is CASSQGGSGQLYGYTF. The CDR3 DNA reads TGCGCCAGCAGCCAAGGCGGATCAGGACAGCTCTATGGCTACACCTTC.

The gene calls are TRBV27 and TRBJ2-1; 15 bases match TRBD2. CDR3 length equals 18 residues. Per the germline V gene, CDR1 is MNHEY and CDR2 is SMNVEV (reference sequence). The ends lost 6 bases at V and 7 bases at J; junction bases unmatched: 13. CDR3 residues: CASRIVLRTSGRENEQFF. CDR3 coding DNA: TGTGCCAGCAGAATAGTTTTGAGGACTAGCGGGAGGGAGAATGAGCAGTTCTTC.

The chain carries TRBV30 and TRBJ1-5; D is undetermined. V lost 2 bases to trimming and J lost 0 bases, with 5 bases between them. The CDR3 is 13 residues long. The germline CDR1 and CDR2 sequences are GTSNPN and SVGIG (reference sequence). CDR3 in amino acids: CAWSPGSNQPQHF. In nucleotides, the CDR3 is TGTGCCTGGAGTCCAGGTAGCAATCAGCCCCAGCATTTT.

V is TRBV5-4 and J is TRBJ1-1; 9 nucleotides agree with TRBD1. Trimming removed 2 bases from V and 5 bases from J; junction bases left unmatched: 4. Germline CDR1 and CDR2: SGHNT and YYREEE (reference sequence). This CDR3 has 14 residues. In nucleotides, the CDR3 is TGTGCCAGCAGCTTCGGACAGGGGAGGACTGAAGCTTTCTTT. This codes for CASSFGQGRTEAFF.

This clone was detected a few times. This chain uses TRBV5-4 with TRBJ2-7; 12 bases match TRBD1. J gave up 2 bases and V 4 bases, and 13 bases lay outside the gene matches. The CDR3 spans 18 residues. Per germline, CDR1 SGHNT and CDR2 YYREEE (reference sequence). The CDR3 reads CASSGWDRGPPITYEQYF. The CDR3 DNA reads TGTGCCAGCAGCGGGTGGGACAGGGGGCCACCAATCACCTACGAGCAGTACTTC.

For the CDR3, the DNA is TGTGCCAGCAGCTCCGGAGCGGGGTCCTACAATGAGCAGTTCTTC. Translated: CASSSGAGSYNEQFF. The rearrangement joins TRBV5-6 to TRBJ2-1; 7 positions match TRBD2. V shed 3 bases, J shed 1 base, and the junction held 4 bases outside the gene matches. Per the germline V gene, CDR1 is SGHDT and CDR2 is YYEEEE. CDR3 size: 15 residues.

The chain combines TRBV11-3 with TRBJ2-7; D possibly corresponds to TRBD2 (5 bases). Per germline, CDR1 SGHNT and CDR2 YENEEA. Trimming cost V 4 bases and J 3 bases, with 19 bases left between them. The length of the CDR3 is 16 residues. DNA for the CDR3: TGTGCCAGCAGCTCCCGTAAAGACTATAAGATCTACGAGCAGTACTTC. Translating gives CASSSRKDYKIYEQYF.

This clone was counted a few times. The J gene is TRBJ1-1, the V gene TRBV11-3; D remains unclear. Deletions cut 5 bases from V and 5 bases from J, with 12 bases between. CDR3 size: 13 residues. Germline V CDR1 and CDR2: SGHNT, YENEEA. The CDR3 DNA is TGTGCCAGCAGCCCAAACACCGGGACTGAAGCTTTCTTT. Translating gives CASSPNTGTEAFF.

The gene calls are TRBV27 and TRBJ2-5, with TRBD2 identical over 9 bases. Germline V lookup: CDR1 MNHEY, CDR2 SMNVEV (reference sequence). The CDR3 contains 14 residues. The V gene end was trimmed by 6 bases and the J gene end by 3 bases; junction bases not matched to a gene: 5. As DNA, the CDR3 is TGTGCCAGCAGCAGCGGGGGGCAGGAAGAGACCCAGTACTTC. As protein: CASSSGGQEETQYF.

This chain uses TRBV7-6 with TRBJ1-1; TRBD1 aligns across 9 bases. V lost 0 bases, J lost 3 bases, and 5 bases stayed unmatched. The CDR3 covers 16 residues. Germline V gene sequence: CDR1 SGHVS, CDR2 FNYEAQ. CDR3 sequence reads: CASSLAGGQGYTEAFF. For the CDR3, the DNA is TGTGCCAGCAGCTTAGCGGGCGGACAGGGGTACACTGAAGCTTTCTTT.

V and J are TRBV5-1 and TRBJ1-5, with D unclear. Trimming shortened V by 0 bases and J by 4 bases, and 5 bases separated the two germline ends. The CDR3 totals 13 residues. Germline CDR1 SGHRS, CDR2 YFSETQ. CDR3 sequence (DNA): TGCGCCAGCAGCTTGGGCAGTAATCAGCCCCAGCATTTT. Its protein is CASSLGSNQPQHF.

The chain carries TRBV6-1 and TRBJ2-1; no firm D call. V lost 4 bases, J lost 8 bases, and 18 bases lay in between. This CDR3 region has 15 residues. Germline values: CDR1 MNHNS, CDR2 SASEGT. The CDR3, as DNA: TGTGCCAGCAGTGTACCCGTTGTCGGTTCGCATGAGCAGTTCTTC. This translates into CASSVPVVGSHEQFF.

The gene calls are TRBV4-2 and TRBJ2-1; 8 bases match TRBD1. Germline CDR1 reads LGHNA; CDR2 reads YNFKEQ. V gave up 0 bases and J gave up 6 bases; unmatched junction bases: 7. CDR3 length: 16 residues. The CDR3 bases are TGTGCCAGCAGCCAAGACGTAACAGGGGGAAGCAATGAGCAGTTCTTC. It specifies CASSQDVTGGSNEQFF.

The rearrangement uses TRBV14 and TRBJ1-2, with D hard to call. The V end lost 1 base, the J end lost 11 bases, and 11 bases lay between the germline ends. Germline V gene lookup returns CDR1 SGHDN and CDR2 FVKESK. The CDR3 has 12 amino acids. Here the CDR3 reads CASSQALSGYTF. CDR3 sequence (DNA): TGTGCCAGCAGCCAAGCTCTTTCCGGTTACACCTTC.

This chain connects TRBV6-8 to TRBJ2-3; D might be TRBD2 (5 bases). Germline V CDR1 and CDR2: MNHGY, SAAAGT. V was clipped by 10 bases and J by 6 bases, with 23 bases between them. The CDR3 runs to 15 residues. The DNA of the CDR3 is TGTGCCACCTCTTCCCGGCCGTACGGGAAGGATACGCAGTATTTT. It encodes CATSSRPYGKDTQYF.

The CDR3 DNA follows: TGCGCCAGCAGCCCGTCGGTCTTTGGAGCGATAGATGGCTACACCTTC. Encoded protein: CASSPSVFGAIDGYTF. The chain links TRBV5-1 to TRBJ1-2; the D is unclear. This CDR3 has 16 amino acids. Deletions cut 4 bases from V and 6 bases from J, with 22 bases between. The V gene's germline CDR1 is SGHRS and CDR2 YFSETQ.

The chain employs TRBV11-3 and TRBJ2-1, with 9 bases aligning to TRBD2. J gave up 3 bases and V 10 bases, and 4 bases lay outside the gene matches. Germline V CDR1 and CDR2: SGHNT, YENEEA. The CDR3 has 13 amino acids. The CDR3 reads CATRLADYNEQFF. CDR3 sequence (DNA): TGTGCCACTAGACTAGCGGACTACAATGAGCAGTTCTTC.